One and the same sample provided the 23 T cell receptor beta chains below, sequenced in a study of blood T cell repertoires in COVID-19. Method: immunoSEQ multiplex PCR; TCRdb's copy keeps in-frame clones and lacks some. The sample holds some 240,000 clones; approximately 83% are singletons and the top ten take more than 8%. The sequenced material came from peripheral blood. These TCRs come from a woman of 80 years or more with acute or convalescent COVID-19.

The chain links TRBV18 to TRBJ2-7; D perhaps matches TRBD1 (6 bases). The V gene lost 2 bases and the J gene lost 3 bases, with 14 bases spanning the gap. The CDR3 consists of 15 residues. Germline V lookup: CDR1 KGHSH, CDR2 LQKENI. The CDR3 sequence is CASSPGTGPIYEQYF. CDR3 bases: TGTGCCAGCTCACCAGGAACAGGGCCAATCTACGAGCAGTACTTC.

In this sample, this clone turned up once. The rearrangement uses TRBV18 and TRBJ1-5, with 9 bases fitting TRBD1. Germline values: CDR1 KGHSH, CDR2 LQKENI. The V gene end was trimmed by 6 bases and the J gene end by 5 bases; junction bases not matched to a gene: 11. This CDR3 is 16 amino acids long. The CDR3 sequence is CASSHGPGQGYQPQHF. CDR3 sequence (DNA): TGTGCCAGCTCTCATGGTCCGGGACAGGGCTATCAGCCCCAGCATTTT.

This sequence joins TRBV19 and TRBJ1-6; 9 positions agree with TRBD1. Germline CDR1 is LNHDA and CDR2 is SQIVND (reference sequence). CDR3 size: 15 residues. J lost 4 bases, V lost 7 bases, and 5 bases had no gene match. In DNA, the CDR3 is TGTGCCAGTAAACAGGGGGCTGAGTATAATTCACCCCTCCACTTT. Translating gives CASKQGAEYNSPLHF.

CDR3 nucleotide sequence: TGTGCCAGCAGCTTGGGGCGGGGGGGATCCTACGAGCAGTACTTC. It is translated as CASSLGRGGSYEQYF. The genes are TRBV5-5 and TRBJ2-7; the match to TRBD2 covers 9 bases. There are 15 residues in the CDR3. Germline V CDR1 and CDR2: SGHKS, YYEKEE (reference sequence). V gave up 0 bases and J gave up 1 base; unmatched junction bases: 2. Looking up the rest from reference TRBV5-5 and TRBJ2-7 gives the full variable domain: DAGVTQSPTHLIKTRGQQVTLRCSPISGHKSVSWYQQVLGQGPQFIFQYYEKEERGRGNFPDRFSARQFPNYSSELNVNALLLGDSALYLCASSLGRGGSYEQYFGPGTRLTVT.

This clone is a singleton in its sample. This chain uses TRBV6-5 with TRBJ1-1; a possible D gene is TRBD1 (6 bases). Germline V gene data show CDR1 as MNHEY and CDR2 as SVGAGI. The CDR3 consists of 13 residues. V dropped 2 bases and J dropped 7 bases, with 11 bases sitting between them. The CDR3 DNA is TGTGCCAGCAGTTACCCCGGGACACTTGAAGCTTTCTTT. It translates to CASSYPGTLEAFF.

The genes are TRBV9 and TRBJ2-2, with D perhaps TRBD1 (5 bases). Germline-derived CDR1 and CDR2 are SGDLS and YYNGEE. The V end lost 4 bases, the J end lost 6 bases, and 13 bases lay between the germline ends. This CDR3 spans 14 amino acids. The CDR3 DNA reads as TGTGCCAGCAGCACGGACACTTCGGCCGGGGAGCTGTTTTTT. Its translation: CASSTDTSAGELFF.

This clone came up a few times. The chain has TRBV20-1 and TRBJ1-6; no reliable D call. Germline V gene data show CDR1 as DFQATT and CDR2 as SNEGSKA (reference sequence). V was trimmed by 6 bases and J by 16 bases, leaving 13 bases between them. The CDR3 has 10 amino acids. CDR3 bases: TGCAGTGCAAACCCACAACCTCTCCACTTT. Protein sequence: CSANPQPLHF.

The chain is built from TRBV4-1 and TRBJ2-3, with D perhaps TRBD1 (8 bases). The CDR3 consists of 16 residues. The V gene's germline CDR1 is MGHRA and CDR2 YSYEKL. V lost 0 bases and J lost 5, with 15 bases in between. CDR3 residues: CASSQDLNRGGDTQYF. CDR3 sequence (DNA): TGCGCCAGCAGCCAAGATCTTAACAGGGGGGGAGATACGCAGTATTTT.

The rearrangement links TRBV28 to TRBJ2-7; 11 nucleotides align to TRBD1. The CDR3 is made up of 15 amino acids. V lost 3 bases and J lost 3; bases outside the gene matches: 4. Per germline, CDR1 MDHEN and CDR2 SYDVKM. CDR3 nucleotide sequence: TGTGCCAGCAGTTTGCCCGGGACAGGGGGCTACGAGCAGTACTTC. Translation gives CASSLPGTGGYEQYF.

This chain links TRBV5-6 with TRBJ1-4, with a weak D call TRBD1 (6 bases). This CDR3 is built from 15 residues. V was shortened by 3 bases and J by 4 bases, with 13 bases between the two germline ends. Germline V lookup: CDR1 SGHDT, CDR2 YYEEEE. The CDR3 here is CASSSTGYSNEKLFF. CDR3 sequence (DNA): TGTGCCAGCAGCTCAACAGGGTATAGTAATGAAAAACTGTTTTTT.

The rearrangement uses TRBV30 and TRBJ1-2, with 9 bases identical to TRBD1. The germline gives CDR1 GTSNPN, CDR2 SVGIG (reference sequence). The V and J ends lost 2 bases and 8 bases, in that order; junction bases with no gene match: 6. The CDR3 consists of 13 residues. The CDR3 DNA reads TGTGCCTGGAGTCCAAGGACAGGGGAAGGCTACACCTTC. It translates to CAWSPRTGEGYTF.

The chain has TRBV27 and TRBJ2-1; 10 bases fit TRBD2. J gave up 4 bases and V 6 bases, and 6 bases lay outside the gene matches. Per the germline V gene, CDR1 is MNHEY and CDR2 is SMNVEV (reference sequence). The length of the CDR3 is 15 residues. CDR3 coding DNA: TGTGCCAGCAGACAGCTAGCGGGAGATTACAATGAGCAGTTCTTC. It yields the protein CASRQLAGDYNEQFF.

The chain is built from TRBV7-2 and TRBJ2-5; 11 nucleotides line up with TRBD1. V gave up 5 bases and J gave up 7 bases; unmatched junction bases: 9. In germline, CDR1 is SGHTA, CDR2 FQGNSA. This CDR3 comprises 15 residues. Here the CDR3 reads CASSPGGQGARTQYF. CDR3 sequence (DNA): TGTGCCAGCAGCCCCGGAGGACAGGGGGCGCGGACCCAGTACTTC.

The rearrangement joins TRBV6-5 to TRBJ1-1; D gene unclear. This CDR3 is 14 amino acids long. V lost 5 bases and J 5 bases, leaving 15 bases between the germline ends. Germline lookup yields CDR1 MNHEY and CDR2 SVGAGI. The CDR3, as DNA: TGTGCCAGCAGTAGGGAGGGAGGGAATACTGAAGCTTTCTTT. Amino acids: CASSREGGNTEAFF.

The rearrangement links TRBV5-4 to TRBJ2-7, with a possible D match to TRBD1 (6 bases). Germline-derived CDR1 and CDR2 are SGHNT and YYREEE (reference sequence). This CDR3 spans 16 amino acids. Trimming stripped 0 bases from V and 0 bases from J, with 13 bases between. For the CDR3, the DNA is TGTGCCAGCAGCTTGGTAGGGGGAAGGAGCTCCTACGAGCAGTACTTC. It encodes CASSLVGGRSSYEQYF.

CDR3 sequence reads: CASIRDTNTEAFF. The DNA for the CDR3 is TGTGCCAGCATCCGGGACACTAACACTGAAGCTTTCTTT. The gene calls are TRBV2 and TRBJ1-1; possible D gene TRBD1, 6 bases. Per the germline V gene, CDR1 is SNHLY and CDR2 is FYNNEI. The CDR3 sequence is 13 residues long. V was cut by 7 bases and J by 2 bases, with 11 bases left in between.

J is TRBJ1-3 and V is TRBV11-2, with 7 bases aligning to TRBD1. CDR1 SGHAT and CDR2 FQNNGV come from the germline V gene. V shed 1 base, J shed 4 bases, and the junction held 4 bases outside the gene matches. CDR3 size: 15 residues. CDR3 DNA sequence: TGTGCCAGCAGCTTAGCCCAGGGGGGAGGAAACACCATATATTTT. It translates to CASSLAQGGGNTIYF. The variable domain in full, with the rest retrieved from reference TRBV11-2 and TRBJ1-3, is EAGVAQSPRYKIIEKRQSVAFWCNPISGHATLYWYQQILGQGPKLLIQFQNNGVVDDSQLPKDRFSAERLKGVDSTLKIQPAKLEDSAVYLCASSLAQGGGNTIYFGEGSWLTVV.

The chain couples TRBV9 to TRBJ2-2, with 7 nucleotides matching TRBD2. Trimming took 0 bases from V and 7 from J; bases not matched to a gene: 9. Germline lookup yields CDR1 SGDLS and CDR2 YYNGEE. This CDR3 region has 16 residues. CDR3 residues: CASSVGGLPARGELFF. CDR3 DNA: TGTGCCAGCAGCGTAGGGGGACTACCGGCCCGCGGGGAGCTGTTTTTT.

The V and J genes are TRBV2 and TRBJ1-4; D is unclear. Germline V CDR1 and CDR2: SNHLY, FYNNEI. Trimming pared 2 bases from V and 11 bases from J, leaving 15 bases between. This CDR3 contains 14 residues. The DNA for the CDR3 is TGTGCCAGCAGTGAAACTAGCGGAAAGTTGAAACTGTTTTTT. It encodes CASSETSGKLKLFF.

The CDR3 sequence: CASSATGTAYGYTF. In DNA, the CDR3 is TGTGCCAGTAGTGCCACCGGGACAGCCTATGGCTACACCTTC. The chain uses TRBV19 and TRBJ1-2, with TRBD1 matching 7 bases. The V and J ends lost 5 bases and 4 bases, in that order; junction bases with no gene match: 7. Germline CDR1 LNHDA, CDR2 SQIVND (reference sequence). The CDR3 totals 14 residues. Together with reference TRBV19 and TRBJ1-2, the CDR3 gives the full variable domain: DGGITQSPKYLFRKEGQNVTLSCEQNLNHDAMYWYRQDPGQGLRLIYYSQIVNDFQKGDIAEGYSVSREKKESFPLTVTSAQKNPTAFYLCASSATGTAYGYTFGSGTRLTVV.

The chain recombines TRBV28 with TRBJ1-2; maybe TRBD1 (6 bases). CDR1 MDHEN and CDR2 SYDVKM come from the germline V gene. This CDR3 has 13 residues. V shed 7 bases and J shed 5 bases, with 14 bases lying between them. This CDR3 is CASTAGVGYGYTF. The CDR3 DNA reads TGTGCCAGCACGGCAGGGGTTGGTTATGGCTACACCTTC.

The chain uses TRBV4-1 and TRBJ2-3; 7 bases align to TRBD2. This CDR3 is built from 13 residues. V lost 0 bases, J lost 11 bases, and 5 bases stayed unmatched. CDR1 and CDR2 from the germline V gene are MGHRA and YSYEKL. The CDR3, as DNA: TGCGCCAGCAGCCAAGAAAGACGGGGGGAGCAGTATTTT. Translation gives CASSQERRGEQYF.

The rearrangement joins TRBV19 to TRBJ2-5; 7 bases fit TRBD1. The CDR3 extends over 17 amino acids. Trimming at V came to 5 bases and at J to 4 bases, leaving 16 bases not matched to a gene. Germline lookup yields CDR1 LNHDA and CDR2 SQIVND (reference sequence). The CDR3 DNA follows: TGTGCCAGTAGTCTACCCCACCCGACAGGGCAGGGAGAGACCCAGTACTTC. This encodes CASSLPHPTGQGETQYF.